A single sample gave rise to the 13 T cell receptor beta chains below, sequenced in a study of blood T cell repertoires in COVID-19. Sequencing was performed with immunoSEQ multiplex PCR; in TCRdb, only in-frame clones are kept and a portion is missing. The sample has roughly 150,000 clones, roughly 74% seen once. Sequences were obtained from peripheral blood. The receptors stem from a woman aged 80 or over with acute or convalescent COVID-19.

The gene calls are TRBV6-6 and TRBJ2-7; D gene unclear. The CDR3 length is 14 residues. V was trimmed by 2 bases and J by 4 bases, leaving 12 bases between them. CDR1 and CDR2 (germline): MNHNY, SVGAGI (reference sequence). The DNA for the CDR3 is TGTGCCAGCAGTTACGCTATTGAGGCGTACGAGCAGTACTTC. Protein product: CASSYAIEAYEQYF.

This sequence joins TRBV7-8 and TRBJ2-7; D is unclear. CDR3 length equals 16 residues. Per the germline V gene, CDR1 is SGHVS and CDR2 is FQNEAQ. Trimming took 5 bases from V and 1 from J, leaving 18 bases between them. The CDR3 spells CASSPSWPGLSYEQYF. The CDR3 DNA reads TGTGCCAGCAGCCCCTCATGGCCAGGTCTTTCCTACGAGCAGTACTTC.

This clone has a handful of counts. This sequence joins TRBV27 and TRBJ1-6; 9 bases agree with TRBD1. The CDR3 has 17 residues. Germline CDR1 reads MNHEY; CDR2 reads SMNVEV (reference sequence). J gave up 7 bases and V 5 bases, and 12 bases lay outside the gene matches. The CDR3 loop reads CASSLRRTGELNSPLHF. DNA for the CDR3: TGTGCCAGCAGTCTACGTCGGACAGGGGAATTAAATTCACCCCTCCACTTT.

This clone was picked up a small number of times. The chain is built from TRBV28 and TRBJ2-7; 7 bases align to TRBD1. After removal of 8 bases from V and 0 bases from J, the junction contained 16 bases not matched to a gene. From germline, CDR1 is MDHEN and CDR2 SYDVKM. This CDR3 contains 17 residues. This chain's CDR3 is CASGGQLFNFRSYEQYF. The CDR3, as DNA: TGTGCCAGCGGGGGACAGCTTTTTAACTTCCGCTCCTACGAGCAGTACTTC.

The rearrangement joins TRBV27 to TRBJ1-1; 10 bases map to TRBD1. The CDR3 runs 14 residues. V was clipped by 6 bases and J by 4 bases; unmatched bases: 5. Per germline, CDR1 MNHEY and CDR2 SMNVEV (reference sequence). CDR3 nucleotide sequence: TGTGCCAGCAGCCGACAGGGGGCCACCACTGAAGCTTTCTTT. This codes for CASSRQGATTEAFF.

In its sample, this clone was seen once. CDR3 sequence: CASSPNRLAGAFEQFF. In nucleotides, the CDR3 is TGCGCCAGCAGCCCAAATCGACTAGCGGGGGCGTTTGAGCAGTTCTTC. The rearrangement links TRBV5-1 to TRBJ2-1; 12 bases map to TRBD2. After removal of 4 bases from V and 9 bases from J, the junction contained 11 bases not matched to a gene. CDR1 SGHRS and CDR2 YFSETQ come from the germline V gene. The CDR3 extends over 16 amino acids.

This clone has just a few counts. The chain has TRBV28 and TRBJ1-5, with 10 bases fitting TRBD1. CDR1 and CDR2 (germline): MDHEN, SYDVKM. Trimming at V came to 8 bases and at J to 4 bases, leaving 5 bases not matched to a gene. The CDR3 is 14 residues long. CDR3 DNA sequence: TGTGCCAGCCGCCCGGACAGGGGGAATCAGCCCCAGCATTTT. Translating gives CASRPDRGNQPQHF.

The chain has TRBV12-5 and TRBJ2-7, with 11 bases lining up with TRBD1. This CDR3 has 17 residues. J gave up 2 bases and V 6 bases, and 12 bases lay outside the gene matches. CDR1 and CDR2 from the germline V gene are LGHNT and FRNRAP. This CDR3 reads CASGGQGAAEEPYEQYF. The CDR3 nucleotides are TGTGCTAGTGGAGGACAGGGGGCCGCCGAAGAGCCCTACGAGCAGTACTTC.

CDR3 in amino acids: CASSPTGYSTDTQYF. The CDR3 DNA reads TGTGCCAGCTCACCGACAGGGTATTCGACAGATACGCAGTATTTT. The V and J genes are TRBV18 and TRBJ2-3, with 7 bases aligning to TRBD1. V dropped 3 bases and J dropped 3; count of bases not matched to a gene: 6. The germline CDR1 and CDR2 sequences are KGHSH and LQKENI. The CDR3 runs 15 residues.

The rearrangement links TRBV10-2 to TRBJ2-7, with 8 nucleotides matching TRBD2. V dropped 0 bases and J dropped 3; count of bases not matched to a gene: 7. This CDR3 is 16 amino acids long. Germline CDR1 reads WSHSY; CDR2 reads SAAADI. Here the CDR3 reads CASSESGVSGDYEQYF. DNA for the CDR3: TGCGCCAGCAGTGAGTCGGGGGTTAGCGGGGACTACGAGCAGTACTTC.

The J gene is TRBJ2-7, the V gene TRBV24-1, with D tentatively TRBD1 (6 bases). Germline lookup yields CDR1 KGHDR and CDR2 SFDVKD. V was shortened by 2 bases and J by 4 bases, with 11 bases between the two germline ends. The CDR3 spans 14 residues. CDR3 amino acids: CATSDSRGAYEQYF. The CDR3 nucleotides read TGTGCCACCAGTGATTCCAGGGGAGCGTACGAGCAGTACTTC.

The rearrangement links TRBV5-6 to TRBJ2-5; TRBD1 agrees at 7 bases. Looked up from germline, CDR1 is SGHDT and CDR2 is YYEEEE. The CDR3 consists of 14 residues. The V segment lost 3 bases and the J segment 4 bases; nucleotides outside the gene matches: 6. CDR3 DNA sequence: TGTGCCAGCAGCTCCAACCGACAGGGAGAGACCCAGTACTTC. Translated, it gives CASSSNRQGETQYF.

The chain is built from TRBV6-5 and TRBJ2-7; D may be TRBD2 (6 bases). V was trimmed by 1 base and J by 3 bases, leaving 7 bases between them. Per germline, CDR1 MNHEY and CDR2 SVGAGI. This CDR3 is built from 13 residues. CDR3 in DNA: TGTGCCAGCAGTTACTTTAGCGGCTACGAGCAGTACTTC. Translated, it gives CASSYFSGYEQYF.